This T cell receptor beta chain was recovered during a study of CD8 T cells in ankylosing spondylitis. The CDR3 consists of 13 residues. Germline CDR1 MNHEY, CDR2 SMNVEV (reference sequence). The V segment lost 6 bases and the J segment 3 bases; nucleotides outside the gene matches: 5. Quantitative 5'-RACE with molecular barcodes generated TCR beta libraries. TCRdb re-called the 5' RACE reads through MiXCR, storing one row per CDR3 protein. This table has under 55,000 distinct CDR3 sequences, 6.5% to 9% appearing once. Ten or more counts support this clonotype. What was sequenced was blood, either unsorted or a sorted T cell fraction (not recorded which). This clonotype originated in a female donor with ankylosing spondylitis or in good health (not recorded which). The V call is TRBV27, the J call TRBJ2-7; 7 positions agree with TRBD1. CDR3 nucleotide sequence: TGTGCCAGCAGAAGGGGACAGAACTACGAGCAGTACTTC. Translated, it gives CASRRGQNYEQYF.